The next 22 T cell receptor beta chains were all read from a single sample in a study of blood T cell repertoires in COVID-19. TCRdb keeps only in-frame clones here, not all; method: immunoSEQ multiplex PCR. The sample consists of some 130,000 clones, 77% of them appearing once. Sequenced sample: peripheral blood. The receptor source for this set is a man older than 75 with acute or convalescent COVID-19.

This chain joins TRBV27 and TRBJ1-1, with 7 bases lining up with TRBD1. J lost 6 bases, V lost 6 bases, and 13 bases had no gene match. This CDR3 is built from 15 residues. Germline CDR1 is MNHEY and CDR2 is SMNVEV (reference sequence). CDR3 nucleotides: TGTGCCAGCAGGTTACGCGACAGGGCGTACGCTGAAGCTTTCTTT. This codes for CASRLRDRAYAEAFF.

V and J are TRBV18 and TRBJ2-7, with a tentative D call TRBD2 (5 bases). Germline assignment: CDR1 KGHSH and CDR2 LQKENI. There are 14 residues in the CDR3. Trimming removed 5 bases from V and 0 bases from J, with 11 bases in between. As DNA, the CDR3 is TGTGCCAGCTCAGCCGGACTTAGCTCCTACGAGCAGTACTTC. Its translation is CASSAGLSSYEQYF.

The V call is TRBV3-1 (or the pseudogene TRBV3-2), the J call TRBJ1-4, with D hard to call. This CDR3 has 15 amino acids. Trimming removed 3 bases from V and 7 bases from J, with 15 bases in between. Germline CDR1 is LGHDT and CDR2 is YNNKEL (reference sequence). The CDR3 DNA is TGTGCCAGCAGCCAGGAGGCGACCTATCGTGAAAAACTGTTTTTT. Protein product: CASSQEATYREKLFF.

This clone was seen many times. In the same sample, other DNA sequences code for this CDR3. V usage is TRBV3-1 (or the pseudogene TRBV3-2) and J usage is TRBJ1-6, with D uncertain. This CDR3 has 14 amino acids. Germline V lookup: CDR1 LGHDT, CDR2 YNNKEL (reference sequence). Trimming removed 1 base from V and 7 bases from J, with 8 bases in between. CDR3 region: CASSQVEGNSPLHF. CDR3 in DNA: TGTGCCAGCAGCCAAGTTGAGGGCAATTCACCCCTCCACTTT.

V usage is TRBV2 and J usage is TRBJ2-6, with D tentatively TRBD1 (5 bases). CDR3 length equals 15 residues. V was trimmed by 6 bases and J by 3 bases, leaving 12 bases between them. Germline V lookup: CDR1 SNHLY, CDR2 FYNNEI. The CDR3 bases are TGTGCCAGCAGGGTAAAAGGGGTTGGGGCCAACGTCCTGACTTTC. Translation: CASRVKGVGANVLTF.

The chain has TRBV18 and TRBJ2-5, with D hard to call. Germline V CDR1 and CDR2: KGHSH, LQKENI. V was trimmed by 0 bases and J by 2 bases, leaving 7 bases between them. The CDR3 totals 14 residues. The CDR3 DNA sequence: TGTGCCAGCTCACCACCTTTAGCTCAAGAGACCCAGTACTTC. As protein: CASSPPLAQETQYF.

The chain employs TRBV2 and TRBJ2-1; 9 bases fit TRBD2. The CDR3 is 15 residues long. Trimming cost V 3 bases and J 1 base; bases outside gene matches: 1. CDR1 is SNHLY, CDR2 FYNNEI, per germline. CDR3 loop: CASSDSGGSYNEQFF. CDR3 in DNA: TGTGCCAGCAGTGATAGCGGGGGTTCCTACAATGAGCAGTTCTTC.

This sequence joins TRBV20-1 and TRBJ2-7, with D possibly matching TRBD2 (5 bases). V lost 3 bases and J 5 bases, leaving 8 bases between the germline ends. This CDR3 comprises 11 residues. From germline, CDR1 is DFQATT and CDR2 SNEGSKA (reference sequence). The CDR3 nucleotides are TGCAGTGCTAGTGTCGGGGACGAGCAGTACTTC. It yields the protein CSASVGDEQYF.

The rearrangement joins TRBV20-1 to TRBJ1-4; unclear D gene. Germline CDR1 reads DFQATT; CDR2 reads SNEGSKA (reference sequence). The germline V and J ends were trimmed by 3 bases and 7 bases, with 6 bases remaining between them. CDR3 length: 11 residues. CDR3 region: CSASGGEKLFF. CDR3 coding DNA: TGCAGTGCTAGTGGCGGTGAAAAACTGTTTTTT.

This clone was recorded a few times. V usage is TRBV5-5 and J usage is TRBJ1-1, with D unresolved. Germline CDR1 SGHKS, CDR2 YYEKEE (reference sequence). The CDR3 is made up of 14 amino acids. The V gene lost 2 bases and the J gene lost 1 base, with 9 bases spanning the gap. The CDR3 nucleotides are TGTGCCAGCAGCTTATTCCCGGGGAACACTGAAGCTTTCTTT. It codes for CASSLFPGNTEAFF.

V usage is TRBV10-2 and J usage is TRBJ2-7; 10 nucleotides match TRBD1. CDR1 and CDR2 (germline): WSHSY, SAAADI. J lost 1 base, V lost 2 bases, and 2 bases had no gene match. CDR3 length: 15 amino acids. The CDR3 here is CASSEPGQGSYEQYF. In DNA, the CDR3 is TGCGCCAGCAGTGAGCCGGGACAGGGGTCCTACGAGCAGTACTTC.

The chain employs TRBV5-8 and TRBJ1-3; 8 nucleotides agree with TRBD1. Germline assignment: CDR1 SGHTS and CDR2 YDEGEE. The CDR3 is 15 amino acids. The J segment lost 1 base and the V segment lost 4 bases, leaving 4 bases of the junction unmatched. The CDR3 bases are TGTGCCAGCAGCCTTTGGACAGGGTCTGGAAACACCATATATTTT. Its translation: CASSLWTGSGNTIYF.

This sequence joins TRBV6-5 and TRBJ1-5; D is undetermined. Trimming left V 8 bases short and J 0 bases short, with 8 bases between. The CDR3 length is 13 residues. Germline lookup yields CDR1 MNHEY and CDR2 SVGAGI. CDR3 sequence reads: CASGSFSNQPQHF. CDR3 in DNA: TGTGCCAGCGGCTCCTTTAGCAATCAGCCCCAGCATTTT.

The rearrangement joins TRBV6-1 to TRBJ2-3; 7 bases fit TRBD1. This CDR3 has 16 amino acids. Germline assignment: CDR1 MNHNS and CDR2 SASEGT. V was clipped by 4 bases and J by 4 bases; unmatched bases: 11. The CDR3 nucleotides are TGTGCCAGCAGTGCACAGCCGACAGGGACCCCAGATACGCAGTATTTT. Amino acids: CASSAQPTGTPDTQYF.

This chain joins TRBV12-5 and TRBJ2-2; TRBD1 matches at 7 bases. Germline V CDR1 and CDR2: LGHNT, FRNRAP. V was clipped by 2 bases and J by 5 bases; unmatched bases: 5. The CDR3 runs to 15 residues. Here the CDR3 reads CASGLRQGETGELFF. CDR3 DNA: TGTGCTAGTGGTTTGAGACAGGGCGAGACCGGGGAGCTGTTTTTT.

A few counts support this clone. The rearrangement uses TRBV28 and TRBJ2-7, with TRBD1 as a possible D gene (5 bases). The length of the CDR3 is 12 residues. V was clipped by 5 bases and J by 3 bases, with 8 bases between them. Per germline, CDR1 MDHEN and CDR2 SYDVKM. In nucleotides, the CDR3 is TGTGCCAGCAGTCTGCAGGGCTACGAGCAGTACTTC. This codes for CASSLQGYEQYF.

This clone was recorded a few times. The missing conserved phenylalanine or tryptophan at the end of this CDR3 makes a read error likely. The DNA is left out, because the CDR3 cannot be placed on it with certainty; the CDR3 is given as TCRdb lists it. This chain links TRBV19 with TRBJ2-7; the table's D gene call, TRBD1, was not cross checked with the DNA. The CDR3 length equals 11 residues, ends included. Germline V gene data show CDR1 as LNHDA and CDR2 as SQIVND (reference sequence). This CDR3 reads CASSIQGVTPG.

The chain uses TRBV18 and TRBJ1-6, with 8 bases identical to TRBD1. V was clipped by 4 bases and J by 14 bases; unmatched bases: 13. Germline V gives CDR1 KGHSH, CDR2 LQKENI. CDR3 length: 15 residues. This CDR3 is CASSLSDRADRTLHF. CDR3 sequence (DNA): TGTGCCAGCTCACTGTCGGACAGGGCGGACAGGACCCTCCACTTT.

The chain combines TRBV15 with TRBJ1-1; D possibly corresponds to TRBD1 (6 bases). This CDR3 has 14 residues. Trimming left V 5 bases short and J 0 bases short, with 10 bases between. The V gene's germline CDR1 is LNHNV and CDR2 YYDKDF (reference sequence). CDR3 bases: TGTGCCACCAGCCAGGACAGTTTGAACACTGAAGCTTTCTTT. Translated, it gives CATSQDSLNTEAFF.

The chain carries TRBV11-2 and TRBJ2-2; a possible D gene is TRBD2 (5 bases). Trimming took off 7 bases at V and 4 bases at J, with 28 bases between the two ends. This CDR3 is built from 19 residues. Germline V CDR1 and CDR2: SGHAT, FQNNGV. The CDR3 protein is CASTPRPGTVFRGTGELFF. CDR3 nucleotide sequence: TGTGCCAGCACCCCCAGACCGGGCACGGTGTTCCGGGGCACCGGGGAGCTGTTTTTT.

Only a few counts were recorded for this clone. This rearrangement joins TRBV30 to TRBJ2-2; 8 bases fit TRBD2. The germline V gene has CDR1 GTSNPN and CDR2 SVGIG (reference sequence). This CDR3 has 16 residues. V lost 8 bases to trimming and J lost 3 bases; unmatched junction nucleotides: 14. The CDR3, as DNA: TGTGCCCTGGGGGCTGGGCGGGGGGTTCACACCGGGGAGCTGTTTTTT. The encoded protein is CALGAGRGVHTGELFF.

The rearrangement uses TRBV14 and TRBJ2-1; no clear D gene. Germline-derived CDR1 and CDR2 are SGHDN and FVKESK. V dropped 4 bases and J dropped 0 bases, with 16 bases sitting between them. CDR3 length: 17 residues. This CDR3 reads CASSRWYSLSSYNEQFF. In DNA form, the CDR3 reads TGTGCCAGCAGCCGATGGTACAGTCTAAGCTCCTACAATGAGCAGTTCTTC.